The 27 T cell receptor beta chains below were found in one sample sequenced in a study of blood T cells in healthy people across ages (dated by TCRdb to 2014 to 2015). The library came from 5' RACE. Sequencing used an Illumina HiSeq 2500. The second PCR ran for roughly 7 to 12 cycles and used a J-beta primer mix along with a sample-barcoded 5' primer. TCRdb cleaned the public reads at Q25 with fastp, built clones with MiXCR and kept in-frame beta chains. When rows share a CDR3 protein, they turn into one entry using the most common DNA and genes. This sample has approximately 880,000 distinct CDR3 sequences in its table, and 40% to 60% of those were observed once. The leading ten clones occupy about an eighth of the sample. The source material was blood. These TCRs come from a young man in good health.

The J gene is TRBJ2-7, the V gene TRBV7-6; D gene unclear. The J call is uncertain, as TRBJ2-5 better fits the DNA end. This CDR3 region has 16 residues. The germline V gene has CDR1 SGHVS and CDR2 FNYEAQ. The CDR3: CASSLYPLSAAQTQYF. In nucleotides, the CDR3 is TGTGCCAGCAGCTTATACCCCCTGTCGGCAGCTCAGACCCAGTACTTC.

The chain employs TRBV4-1 and TRBJ2-3; TRBD2 aligns across 16 bases. This CDR3 has 18 residues. Germline assignment: CDR1 MGHRA and CDR2 YSYEKL. The junction had 8 bases not matched to a gene; V was cut back by 1 base and J by 7 bases. The CDR3 protein is CASSQGSGLAGGIYTQYF. The CDR3 DNA is TGCGCCAGCAGCCAAGGGTCGGGACTAGCGGGGGGGATATATACGCAGTATTTT.

Only a few counts were recorded for this clonotype. The chain employs TRBV4-1 and TRBJ2-3; tentative D call: TRBD2 (6 bases). V shed 1 base and J shed 6 bases, with 11 bases lying between them. Looked up from germline, CDR1 is MGHRA and CDR2 is YSYEKL. This CDR3 spans 14 amino acids. The CDR3 region has the DNA TGCGCCAGCAGCCAAGTCGCGGGGACTGATACGCAGTATTTT. Translating it yields CASSQVAGTDTQYF.

This clonotype occurred a few times. The V and J genes are TRBV3-1 and TRBJ2-7; D is possibly TRBD2 (6 bases). Germline V gene data show CDR1 as LGHDT and CDR2 as YNNKEL (reference sequence). The ends were cut back, 0 bases at V and 3 bases at J, with 15 bases in the middle. This CDR3 is built from 16 residues. CDR3 sequence (DNA): TGTGCCAGCAGCCAAGATGGGGGGTTAATCAACTACGAGCAGTACTTC. Translating it yields CASSQDGGLINYEQYF.

The V and J genes are TRBV21-1 and TRBJ1-2. TRBV21-1 is termed a pseudogene. The CDR3 totals 19 residues. CDR3 protein: CASSKRTEGRDIGNYGYTF. The DNA for the CDR3 is TGTGCCAGCAGCAAAAGGACCGAGGGTAGGGATATAGGGAACTATGGCTACACCTTC.

The rearrangement joins TRBV7-2 to TRBJ2-3, with D unresolved. CDR1 and CDR2 from the germline V gene are SGHTA and FQGNSA. The CDR3 totals 13 residues. Trimming took off 4 bases at V and 3 bases at J, with 8 bases between the two ends. In DNA form, the CDR3 reads TGTGCCAGCAGCTCCTCTTATACAGATACGCAGTATTTT. Translated: CASSSSYTDTQYF.

The V and J genes are TRBV7-9 and TRBJ2-3, with D perhaps matching TRBD1 or TRBD2 (5 bases each). The V end was cut by 7 bases, the J end by 1 base, with 15 bases between. The germline V gene encodes CDR1 SEHNR and CDR2 FQNEAQ (reference sequence). There are 15 residues in the CDR3. CDR3 bases: TGTGCCAGCACCGGTCTGAGGGGACGCACAGATACGCAGTATTTT. Protein product: CASTGLRGRTDTQYF.

As to this clonotype: This may be a read error: a much more frequent sequence differs by one nucleotide. The J gene is TRBJ2-7, the V gene TRBV29-1; the match to TRBD2 covers 8 bases. The V gene's germline CDR1 is SQVTM and CDR2 ANQGSEA. The CDR3 runs to 14 residues. V was clipped by 1 base and J by 7 bases; unmatched bases: 9. Here the CDR3 reads CSVEGLARHNEQYF. CDR3 sequence (DNA): TGCAGCGTTGAAGGACTAGCGAGACACAATGAGCAGTACTTC.

This clonotype was observed a few times. The chain combines TRBV7-2 with TRBJ1-2, with D possibly TRBD1 on 5 matching bases. CDR3 length: 13 amino acids. From germline, CDR1 is SGHTA and CDR2 FQGNSA. Between the trimmed V and J ends, which lost 5 bases and 7 bases, there was a span of 14 bases. The CDR3 loop is CASSQSGGFGYTF. In nucleotides, the CDR3 is TGTGCCAGCAGCCAGAGCGGGGGGTTTGGCTACACCTTC. The full variable domain, in which reference TRBV7-2 and TRBJ1-2 provide the parts outside the CDR3, is GAGVSQSPSNKVTEKGKDVELRCDPISGHTALYWYRQSLGQGLEFLIYFQGNSAPDKSGLPSDRFSAERTGGSVSTLTIQRTQQEDSAVYLCASSQSGGFGYTFGSGTRLTVV.

This clonotype was observed a few times. The genes are TRBV29-1 and TRBJ1-1; D perhaps matches TRBD1 (5 bases). The V gene lost 7 bases and the J gene lost 5 bases, with 17 bases spanning the gap. Germline CDR1 SQVTM, CDR2 ANQGSEA. The CDR3 loop spans 13 amino acids. The CDR3 DNA follows: TGCAGCGGGATACCATCAGGGAGAACTGAAGCTTTCTTT. Translating it yields CSGIPSGRTEAFF.

V is TRBV20-1 and J is TRBJ2-1, with D possibly TRBD2 on 5 matching bases. The CDR3 spans 13 residues. V was cut by 6 bases and J by 8 bases, with 17 bases left in between. Germline-derived CDR1 and CDR2 are DFQATT and SNEGSKA (reference sequence). The CDR3 nucleotides are TGCAGTGCCCCCGGGATCAGTAGGTATGAGCAGTTCTTC. Translated, it gives CSAPGISRYEQFF.

This chain links TRBV6-2 or TRBV6-3 with TRBJ2-1, with 9 bases lining up with TRBD1. The V and J ends lost 2 bases and 10 bases, in that order; junction bases with no gene match: 9. The germline V gene encodes CDR1 MNHEY and CDR2 SVGEGT. This CDR3 is 15 amino acids long. The CDR3 spells CASSYPGDRVGEQFF. Written as DNA, the CDR3 is TGTGCCAGCAGTTACCCAGGGGACAGGGTGGGAGAGCAGTTCTTC.

This clonotype was detected a few times. The chain combines TRBV7-9 with TRBJ1-1; D is uncertain. Germline loops: CDR1 SEHNR, CDR2 FQNEAQ (reference sequence). The CDR3 is 14 residues long. V lost 0 bases and J 0 bases, leaving 5 bases between the germline ends. In DNA, the CDR3 is TGTGCCAGCAGCTTAGCATCCGTGAACACTGAAGCTTTCTTT. Encoded protein: CASSLASVNTEAFF.

In this sample, this clonotype turned up many times. The chain combines TRBV7-9 with TRBJ2-5; the match to TRBD2 covers 10 bases. The CDR3 totals 15 residues. Germline V gene data show CDR1 as SEHNR and CDR2 as FQNEAQ (reference sequence). V shed 1 base, J shed 12 bases, and the junction held 11 bases outside the gene matches. The CDR3 DNA reads TGTGCCAGCAGCTTAGACCCGAGGACTAGCGGAAAGGAGTACTTC. Translation gives CASSLDPRTSGKEYF. The whole variable domain, filled in from reference TRBV7-9 and TRBJ2-5, reads DTGVSQNPRHKITKRGQNVTFRCDPISEHNRLYWYRQTLGQGPEFLTYFQNEAQLEKSRLLSDRFSAERPKGSFSTLEIQRTEQGDSAMYLCASSLDPRTSGKEYFGPGTRLLVL.

Notes on this clonotype: At one of its ends the junction is not consistent with the germline gene, which may arise from a read error. The gene calls are TRBV4-2 and TRBJ2-1; the match to TRBD1 covers 10 bases. The CDR3 sequence is 16 residues long. Germline V gives CDR1 LGHNA, CDR2 YNFKEQ. CDR3 protein: CAGSQEGTGAYNEQFF. CDR3 nucleotides: TGTGCCGGCAGCCAAGAAGGGACAGGGGCCTACAATGAGCAGTTCTTC.

The V call is TRBV7-3, the J call TRBJ2-1; D might be TRBD2 (5 bases). CDR1 is SGHTA and CDR2 is FQGTGA in the germline V gene. V was trimmed by 0 bases and J by 8 bases, leaving 17 bases between them. The CDR3 length is 16 residues. The CDR3 DNA sequence: TGTGCCAGCAGCTTAACGGGGAGCGTGCTCGGCGATGAGCAGTTCTTC. Translating it yields CASSLTGSVLGDEQFF.

V gene TRBV6-5 combines with J gene TRBJ2-1; 7 bases are shared with TRBD2. After removal of 2 bases from V and 3 bases from J, the junction contained 7 bases not matched to a gene. The germline V gene has CDR1 MNHEY and CDR2 SVGAGI. CDR3 length: 16 residues. The CDR3 DNA sequence: TGTGCCAGCAGTTACGGCGGAACGGGGGGCTACAATGAGCAGTTCTTC. Translating gives CASSYGGTGGYNEQFF.

This clonotype was seen more than once but under ten times. The chain uses TRBV9 and TRBJ2-1; D call uncertain. Per germline, CDR1 SGDLS and CDR2 YYNGEE. V lost 3 bases and J lost 9, with 13 bases in between. The CDR3 totals 13 residues. The CDR3 spells CASSGISMSEQFF. In nucleotides, the CDR3 is TGTGCCAGCAGCGGGATCTCTATGAGTGAGCAGTTCTTC.

The chain carries TRBV18 and TRBJ1-2, with D possibly matching TRBD1 (6 bases). This CDR3 contains 14 residues. Germline V gene data show CDR1 as KGHSH and CDR2 as LQKENI. Trimming left V 3 bases short and J 4 bases short, with 12 bases between. The CDR3 bases are TGTGCCAGCTCACCTGCAGGGGAGATCTATGGCTACACCTTC. This codes for CASSPAGEIYGYTF.

In regard to this clonotype: This may be a read error: a much more frequent sequence differs by one nucleotide. The chain employs TRBV6-4 and TRBJ2-3; D is ambiguous. There are 13 residues in the CDR3. Per germline, CDR1 MRHNA and CDR2 SNTAGT. The CDR3 DNA reads TGTGCCAGCAGTGACTCACCCACAGATATGCAGTATTTT. Translation: CASSDSPTDMQYF.

Only one count was recorded for this clonotype. The rearrangement uses TRBV5-1 and TRBJ2-1; 12 bases line up with TRBD2. CDR1 and CDR2 (germline): SGHRS, YFSETQ. The CDR3 totals 15 residues. J was trimmed by 0 bases and V by 9 bases; bases with no gene match: 4. CDR3 region: CANRTSGTSYNEQFF. CDR3 bases: TGCGCCAACAGGACTAGCGGGACCTCCTACAATGAGCAGTTCTTC.

The chain employs TRBV5-6 and TRBJ2-1; tentative D call: TRBD2 (5 bases). The CDR3 consists of 15 residues. Deletions cut 4 bases from V and 5 bases from J, with 16 bases between. Germline CDR1 SGHDT, CDR2 YYEEEE. CDR3 residues: CASSPDLSFNNEQFF. CDR3 bases: TGTGCCAGCAGCCCGGACTTAAGTTTTAACAATGAGCAGTTCTTC.

The gene calls are TRBV4-1 and TRBJ2-3; 10 bases agree with TRBD2. J lost 5 bases, V lost 3 bases, and 14 bases had no gene match. This CDR3 has 18 amino acids. Germline CDR1 MGHRA, CDR2 YSYEKL. CDR3 protein: CASSQEDRSGGAIDTQYF. In nucleotides, the CDR3 is TGCGCCAGCAGCCAGGAAGATAGAAGCGGGGGGGCCATAGATACGCAGTATTTT.

The gene calls are TRBV3-1 and TRBJ1-2; D uncertain. Germline CDR1 LGHDT, CDR2 YNNKEL (reference sequence). The ends were cut back, 4 bases at V and 5 bases at J, with 11 bases in the middle. The CDR3 sequence is 13 residues long. The CDR3 DNA is TGTGCCAGCAGCCCGGCGCCAACTTATGGCTACACCTTC. Amino acid sequence: CASSPAPTYGYTF.

The V gene is TRBV6-5, the J gene TRBJ2-2, with 8 nucleotides matching TRBD2. With V trimmed by 0 bases and J by 6 bases, 6 bases remained unmatched. The CDR3 extends over 16 amino acids. Germline V gene lookup returns CDR1 MNHEY and CDR2 SVGAGI. The CDR3 DNA follows: TGTGCCAGCAGTTACTCACGGGGGGGGCGTCCCGGGGAGCTGTTTTTT. Residues: CASSYSRGGRPGELFF.

The rearrangement links TRBV3-1 to TRBJ2-7; 8 bases are shared with TRBD2. Germline V gene sequence: CDR1 LGHDT, CDR2 YNNKEL (reference sequence). V was clipped by 5 bases and J by 7 bases; unmatched bases: 10. The CDR3 is 14 amino acids. The CDR3 DNA follows: TGTGCCAGCAGCTTCACTAGCGGAGACAATGAGCAGTACTTC. Its translation: CASSFTSGDNEQYF.

This chain connects TRBV5-1 to TRBJ1-4, with a weak D call TRBD1 (6 bases). The CDR3 covers 17 residues. The germline CDR1 and CDR2 sequences are SGHRS and YFSETQ. Trimming cost V 0 bases and J 2 bases, with 14 bases left between them. DNA of the CDR3: TGCGCCAGCAGCTTGGATTCAGGGGAGGCTACTAATGAAAAACTGTTTTTT. Encoded protein: CASSLDSGEATNEKLFF.